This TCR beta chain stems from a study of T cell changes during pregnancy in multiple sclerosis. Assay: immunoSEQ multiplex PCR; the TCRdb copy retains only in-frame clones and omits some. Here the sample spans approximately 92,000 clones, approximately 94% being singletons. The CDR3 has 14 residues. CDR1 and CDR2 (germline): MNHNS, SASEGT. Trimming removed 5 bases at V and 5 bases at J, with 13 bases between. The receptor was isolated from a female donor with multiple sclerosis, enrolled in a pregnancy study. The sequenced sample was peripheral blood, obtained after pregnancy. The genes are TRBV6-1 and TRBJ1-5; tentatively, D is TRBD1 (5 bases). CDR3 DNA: TGTGCCAGCAGTTCCCGGCCGGGGGATCAGCCCCAGCATTTT. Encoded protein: CASSSRPGDQPQHF.